These 9 T cell receptor beta chains were sequenced from one sample in a study of blood T cell repertoires in COVID-19. Using immunoSEQ multiplex PCR, the repertoire was profiled, and TCRdb retains in-frame clones only, with some absent. The table includes about 150,000 clones, around 80% detected once. Sequenced sample: peripheral blood. These receptors were taken from a man in his 60s with acute or convalescent COVID-19.

The chain carries TRBV5-1 and TRBJ2-7, with 8 bases matching TRBD2. Germline V gene lookup returns CDR1 SGHRS and CDR2 YFSETQ. The CDR3 is 15 amino acids. V shed 4 bases, J shed 3 bases, and the junction held 9 bases outside the gene matches. The CDR3 protein is CASSTITSGHYEQYF. Written as DNA, the CDR3 is TGCGCCAGCAGCACCATCACTAGCGGCCACTACGAGCAGTACTTC.

This sequence joins TRBV19 and TRBJ2-4, with 10 bases identical to TRBD1. Germline V gene lookup returns CDR1 LNHDA and CDR2 SQIVND (reference sequence). The J segment lost 10 bases and the V segment lost 5 bases, leaving 8 bases of the junction unmatched. There are 14 residues in the CDR3. Written as DNA, the CDR3 is TGTGCCAGTAGTCCGGGCCGGGACAGGGGTATTCAGTACTTC. Translation gives CASSPGRDRGIQYF.

The CDR3 here is CASSLGLVGADTQYF. CDR3 nucleotide sequence: TGTGCCAGCAGCTTGGGACTAGTAGGGGCAGATACGCAGTATTTT. The V call is TRBV7-2, the J call TRBJ2-3, with TRBD2 matching 8 bases. V gave up 3 bases and J gave up 4 bases; unmatched junction bases: 6. This CDR3 has 15 residues. Germline V gives CDR1 SGHTA, CDR2 FQGNSA.

The chain recombines TRBV6-6 with TRBJ2-7; perhaps TRBD2 as D (6 bases). Per germline, CDR1 MNHNY and CDR2 SVGAGI (reference sequence). V lost 8 bases to trimming and J lost 5 bases, with 28 bases between them. This CDR3 is built from 17 residues. The CDR3 region has the DNA TGTGCCAGCTGTCGGGGTCTACTGGGAGGAAATTGCCACGAGCAGTACTTC. Translated: CASCRGLLGGNCHEQYF.

The chain is built from TRBV5-1 and TRBJ2-3, with 9 bases that match TRBD2. This CDR3 has 15 amino acids. The V segment lost 3 bases and the J segment 1 base; nucleotides outside the gene matches: 3. Germline CDR1 SGHRS, CDR2 YFSETQ. CDR3 protein: CASSSSGEGTDTQYF. CDR3 DNA sequence: TGCGCCAGCAGCTCTAGCGGGGAGGGCACAGATACGCAGTATTTT.

The chain is built from TRBV28 and TRBJ2-7; 7 bases are shared with TRBD2. V dropped 2 bases and J dropped 3; count of bases not matched to a gene: 4. The CDR3 extends over 14 amino acids. CDR1 MDHEN and CDR2 SYDVKM come from the germline V gene. CDR3 bases: TGTGCCAGCAGTTTAGGAACTAGCGTCTACGAGCAGTACTTC. It codes for CASSLGTSVYEQYF.

V and J are TRBV24-1 and TRBJ1-2, with TRBD1 as a possible D gene (6 bases). Germline CDR1 is KGHDR and CDR2 is SFDVKD. The CDR3 sequence is 15 residues long. V was pared by 4 bases and J by 6 bases, with 17 bases between. In nucleotides, the CDR3 is TGTGCCACCAGTGACCCGTCGGTTCCAGGGGATGGCTACACCTTC. Translating gives CATSDPSVPGDGYTF.

A note on this clone: Other DNA sequences in this specimen translate into the identical CDR3. The chain employs TRBV3-1 (or the pseudogene TRBV3-2) and TRBJ1-2; maybe TRBD1 (6 bases). V was clipped by 1 base and J by 1 base, with 7 bases between them. The CDR3 is made up of 14 amino acids. CDR1 is LGHDT, CDR2 YNNKEL, per germline (reference sequence). The CDR3 nucleotides read TGTGCCAGCAGCCAAGGAGGGGGTAACTATGGCTACACCTTC. Translation: CASSQGGGNYGYTF.

The chain couples TRBV19 to TRBJ2-6; TRBD1 agrees at 10 bases. V lost 6 bases and J lost 1; bases outside the gene matches: 9. The CDR3 has 18 amino acids. CDR1 is LNHDA and CDR2 is SQIVND in the germline V gene (reference sequence). The CDR3 region is CASRLPGQGHSGANVLTF. In nucleotides, the CDR3 is TGTGCCAGTAGACTTCCGGGACAGGGGCATTCTGGGGCCAACGTCCTGACTTTC.